Below are 22 T cell receptor beta chains sequenced from a single sample in a study of Graves' ophthalmopathy and Graves' hyperthyroidism. For repertoire sequencing, the TCR beta CDR3 regions were amplified from RNA transcripts. Scientists carried out first-round RT-PCR using HTBI primers and then a second-round multiplex PCR. MiXCR was run by TCRdb on the multiplex PCR reads, yielding one entry per CDR3 protein. In the table there are over a million distinct CDR3 sequences, about 38% of which are singletons. The sample taken for sequencing was peripheral blood or thyroid tissue (not recorded which). All receptors derive from an adult man with Graves' hyperthyroidism.

This clonotype has a handful of counts. The rearrangement links TRBV7-6 to TRBJ2-5; TRBD2 aligns across 8 bases. Trimming took 3 bases from V and 4 from J; bases not matched to a gene: 7. Germline V lookup: CDR1 SGHVS, CDR2 FNYEAQ. The length of the CDR3 is 15 residues. The CDR3 is CASSFGGGPRETQYF. CDR3 DNA sequence: TGTGCCAGCAGCTTTGGCGGGGGGCCCCGAGAGACCCAGTACTTC. Supplemented by reference TRBV7-6 and TRBJ2-5, the full variable domain reads GAGVSQSPRYKVTKRGQDVALRCDPISGHVSLYWYRQALGQGPEFLTYFNYEAQQDKSGLPNDRFSAERPEGSISTLTIQRTEQRDSAMYRCASSFGGGPRETQYFGPGTRLLVL.

There are many counts of this clonotype. The V and J genes are TRBV29-1 and TRBJ2-7, with 8 bases fitting TRBD2. CDR3 size: 12 residues. Germline-derived CDR1 and CDR2 are SQVTM and ANQGSEA. The J segment lost 1 base and the V segment lost 4 bases, leaving 0 bases of the junction unmatched. Here the CDR3 reads CSVVAGSYEQYF. CDR3 nucleotide sequence: TGCAGCGTTGTAGCGGGGTCCTACGAGCAGTACTTC.

This clonotype was picked up many times. The chain links TRBV24-1 to TRBJ1-1; the D is unclear. Trimming cost V 1 base and J 0 bases, with 2 bases left between them. The CDR3 is 13 amino acids. Germline V gene lookup returns CDR1 KGHDR and CDR2 SFDVKD. In DNA, the CDR3 is TGTGCCACCAGTGATTTCATGAACACTGAAGCTTTCTTT. Protein: CATSDFMNTEAFF.

This chain links TRBV6-2 or TRBV6-3 with TRBJ2-7; TRBD1 is a possible D gene (6 bases). The V end was cut by 6 bases, the J end by 4 bases, with 13 bases between. CDR3 length: 13 residues. Germline values: CDR1 MNHEY, CDR2 SVGEGT. CDR3 loop: CASRSAGEYEQYF. The CDR3 DNA reads as TGTGCCAGCAGATCCGCAGGGGAATACGAGCAGTACTTC.

This chain links TRBV20-1 with TRBJ1-6, with D perhaps matching TRBD1 (5 bases). This CDR3 region has 14 residues. V lost 4 bases, J lost 3 bases, and 10 bases lay in between. CDR1 is DFQATT and CDR2 is SNEGSKA in the germline V gene (reference sequence). This CDR3 is CSAIPGLYNSPLHF. CDR3 DNA: TGCAGTGCTATCCCGGGACTCTATAATTCACCCCTCCACTTT.

This clonotype has just a few counts. This chain uses TRBV10-3 with TRBJ2-7, with D perhaps being TRBD1 or TRBD2 (5 bases each). The CDR3 sequence is 16 residues long. V was trimmed by 0 bases and J by 3 bases, leaving 15 bases between them. Germline values: CDR1 ENHRY, CDR2 SYGVKD. CDR3 amino acids: CAISESGRRSIYEQYF. The DNA for the CDR3 is TGTGCCATCAGTGAGTCGGGACGGAGATCGATCTACGAGCAGTACTTC.

The V call is TRBV11-3, the J call TRBJ2-5; D perhaps matches TRBD2 (6 bases). Per germline, CDR1 SGHNT and CDR2 YENEEA. This CDR3 is 15 amino acids long. V lost 5 bases and J 0 bases, leaving 13 bases between the germline ends. This CDR3 is CASSLGEDDQETQYF. CDR3 nucleotide sequence: TGTGCCAGCAGCCTCGGGGAGGACGACCAAGAGACCCAGTACTTC.

This clonotype was seen at least ten times. This chain links TRBV7-9 with TRBJ1-4, with D perhaps TRBD1 (6 bases). Looked up from germline, CDR1 is SEHNR and CDR2 is FQNEAQ (reference sequence). The CDR3 totals 14 residues. Trimming removed 6 bases from V and 4 bases from J, with 12 bases in between. The CDR3 is CASSRAGVNEKLFF. The CDR3 DNA reads TGTGCCAGCAGTCGGGCAGGGGTTAATGAAAAACTGTTTTTT.

Concerning this clonotype: One end of the junction does not line up with germline, which may come from a read error. The V and J genes are TRBV2 and TRBJ2-2; perhaps TRBD2 as D (5 bases). Germline V gene data show CDR1 as SNHLY and CDR2 as FYNNEI. The CDR3 is made up of 15 amino acids. CDR3: CASSEFPSNTGELLF. CDR3 in DNA: TGTGCCAGCAGTGAGTTCCCCTCTAACACCGGGGAGCTGCTTTTT.

DNA for the CDR3: TGTGCCAGCAGCCAGCTAGCGGGACACCCCTACGAGCAGTACTTC. It yields the protein CASSQLAGHPYEQYF. The rearrangement uses TRBV7-8 and TRBJ2-7; 9 bases are a match to TRBD2. Germline values: CDR1 SGHVS, CDR2 FQNEAQ. The V gene end was trimmed by 5 bases and the J gene end by 2 bases; junction bases not matched to a gene: 7. The CDR3 spans 15 residues. The variable domain in full, completed from reference TRBV7-8 and TRBJ2-7, reads GAGVSQSPRYKVAKRGQDVALRCDPISGHVSLFWYQQALGQGPEFLTYFQNEAQLDKSGLPSDRFFAERPEGSVSTLKIQRTQQEDSAVYLCASSQLAGHPYEQYFGPGTRLTVT.

In its sample, this clonotype was seen many times. The chain carries TRBV6-5 and TRBJ1-6, with D hard to call. This CDR3 region has 15 residues. Germline V gene sequence: CDR1 MNHEY, CDR2 SVGAGI. The ends were cut back, 6 bases at V and 9 bases at J, with 18 bases in the middle. The CDR3 nucleotides are TGTGCCAGCAGCGACCGGGCCTCTGCCGGTTCACCCCTCCACTTT. It codes for CASSDRASAGSPLHF.

This clonotype appeared a single time. This sequence joins TRBV7-2 and TRBJ2-2; D is uncertain. The CDR3 covers 14 residues. V gave up 5 bases and J gave up 8 bases, with 15 bases separating them. Germline V gene lookup returns CDR1 SGHTA and CDR2 FQGNSA. The DNA of the CDR3 is TGTGCCAGCAGCGCATACGGGCAAGGTGGGGAGCTGTTTTTT. Its translation is CASSAYGQGGELFF.

This clonotype was observed many times. This chain connects TRBV29-1 to TRBJ1-1; the D is unclear. This CDR3 spans 12 amino acids. The germline gives CDR1 SQVTM, CDR2 ANQGSEA. V was trimmed by 3 bases and J by 0 bases, leaving 5 bases between them. The chain's CDR3 is CSVDPMNTEAFF. The DNA for the CDR3 is TGCAGCGTTGATCCCATGAACACTGAAGCTTTCTTT.

This chain connects TRBV12-3 or TRBV12-4 to TRBJ1-5; D might be TRBD1 (6 bases). The CDR3 length is 16 residues. V lost 6 bases to trimming and J lost 5 bases, with 20 bases between them. The CDR3 DNA is TGTGCCAGCAGACCCAAAGGGGGTAGGGGTTATCAGCCCCAGCATTTT. Translation gives CASRPKGGRGYQPQHF.

There are many counts of this clonotype. The CDR3 is CASSSRYEQYF. The CDR3 DNA sequence: TGTGCCAGCAGCTCTCGCTACGAGCAGTACTTC. The genes are TRBV7-9 and TRBJ2-7, with D unresolved. V was cut by 4 bases and J by 3 bases, with 4 bases left in between. Per the germline V gene, CDR1 is SEHNR and CDR2 is FQNEAQ (reference sequence). CDR3 length equals 11 residues.

The V gene is TRBV12-3 or TRBV12-4, the J gene TRBJ1-1, with D maybe TRBD1 (5 bases). The CDR3 has 14 amino acids. V gave up 4 bases and J gave up 4 bases, with 13 bases separating them. The CDR3 region is CASSYNSGGTEAFF. The CDR3 bases are TGTGCCAGCAGTTACAACAGCGGGGGCACTGAAGCTTTCTTT.

This clonotype was seen ten or more times. The chain has TRBV7-2 and TRBJ2-5; TRBD2 matches 8 bases. V gave up 1 base and J gave up 10 bases; unmatched junction bases: 14. The CDR3 extends over 16 amino acids. Germline loops: CDR1 SGHTA, CDR2 FQGNSA. In DNA form, the CDR3 reads TGTGCCAGCAGCTTAGGTGGCGGGGGGCGGTTCGCAGGCCAGTACTTC. It yields the protein CASSLGGGGRFAGQYF.

V usage is TRBV7-8 and J usage is TRBJ1-2; TRBD1 matches at 9 bases. CDR1 and CDR2 from the germline V gene are SGHVS and FQNEAQ. The CDR3 has 15 residues. Losses at the gene ends were 5 bases for V and 5 bases for J; bases not matched to a gene: 9. The DNA for the CDR3 is TGTGCCAGCAGCCAGGGACAGGGCGCCCCTTATGGCTACACCTTC. Protein product: CASSQGQGAPYGYTF.

The V call is TRBV24-1, the J call TRBJ1-5; tentatively, D is TRBD1 (6 bases). CDR3 length equals 18 residues. Germline V CDR1 and CDR2: KGHDR, SFDVKD. The germline V and J ends were trimmed by 5 bases and 0 bases, with 19 bases remaining between them. DNA of the CDR3: TGTGCCACCAGTGTAAGTGATTTCGGACAGCCTAGCAATCAGCCCCAGCATTTT. Its translation is CATSVSDFGQPSNQPQHF.

This clonotype has a handful of counts. The J gene is TRBJ1-1, the V gene TRBV2; 7 bases agree with TRBD1. With 7 bases clipped from V and 5 bases from J, the junction kept 10 bases outside the gene matches. This CDR3 contains 14 residues. Germline-derived CDR1 and CDR2 are SNHLY and FYNNEI. The chain's CDR3 is CASMARGRGTEAFF. CDR3 DNA: TGTGCCAGCATGGCAAGGGGGCGCGGGACTGAAGCTTTCTTT. Combining the CDR3 with reference TRBV2 and TRBJ1-1 gives the whole variable domain EPEVTQTPSHQVTQMGQEVILRCVPISNHLYFYWYRQILGQKVEFLVSFYNNEISEKSEIFDDQFSVERPDGSNFTLKIRSTKLEDSAMYFCASMARGRGTEAFFGQGTRLTVV.

The CDR3 DNA sequence: TGTGCCACCAGCAGAGAGAGGACAGGCTTTAGCAATCAGCCCCAGCATTTT. This gives the protein CATSRERTGFSNQPQHF. The chain has TRBV15 and TRBJ1-5; TRBD1 agrees at 7 bases. CDR1 is LNHNV, CDR2 YYDKDF, per germline (reference sequence). The CDR3 is 17 amino acids. With V trimmed by 0 bases and J by 0 bases, 5 bases remained unmatched.

The rearrangement uses TRBV25-1 and TRBJ2-2, with 7 bases aligning to TRBD1. Germline lookup yields CDR1 MGHDK and CDR2 SYGVNS. The ends lost 4 bases at V and 0 bases at J; junction bases unmatched: 2. CDR3 length: 15 amino acids. DNA of the CDR3: TGTGCCAGCAGTGTGACAGGGACGAACACCGGGGAGCTGTTTTTT. It is translated as CASSVTGTNTGELFF.